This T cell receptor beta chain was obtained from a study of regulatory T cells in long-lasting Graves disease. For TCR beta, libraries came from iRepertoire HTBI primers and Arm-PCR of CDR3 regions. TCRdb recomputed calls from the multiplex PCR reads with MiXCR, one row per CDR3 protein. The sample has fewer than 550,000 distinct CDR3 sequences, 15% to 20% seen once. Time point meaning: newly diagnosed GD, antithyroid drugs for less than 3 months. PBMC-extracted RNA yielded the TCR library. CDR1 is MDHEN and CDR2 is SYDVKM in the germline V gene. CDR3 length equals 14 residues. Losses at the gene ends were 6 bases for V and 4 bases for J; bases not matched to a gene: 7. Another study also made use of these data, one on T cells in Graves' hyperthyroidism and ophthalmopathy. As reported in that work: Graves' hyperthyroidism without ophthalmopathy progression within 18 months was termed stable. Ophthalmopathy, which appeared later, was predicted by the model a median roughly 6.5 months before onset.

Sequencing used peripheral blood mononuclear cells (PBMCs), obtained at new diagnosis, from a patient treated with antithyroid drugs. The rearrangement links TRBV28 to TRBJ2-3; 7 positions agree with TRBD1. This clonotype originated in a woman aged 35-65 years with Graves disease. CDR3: CASSKTGVPDTQYF. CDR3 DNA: TGTGCCAGCAGCAAAACAGGGGTCCCAGATACGCAGTATTTT.